This entry lists 31 T cell receptor beta chains sequenced from one sample in a study of cytotoxic CD8 clonotypes in ibrutinib-treated CLL. Here immunoSEQ multiplex PCR was the method, and the copy in TCRdb shows in-frame clones only, minus some. Of some 63,000 clones listed, about nine tenths are singletons. The sample here was PBMCs, taken after 12 months of ibrutinib treatment. Every receptor here comes from a human donor with chronic lymphocytic leukemia.

The V call is TRBV4-1, the J call TRBJ2-1, with 8 bases lining up with TRBD2. The V segment lost 0 bases and the J segment 0 bases; nucleotides outside the gene matches: 10. This CDR3 has 19 amino acids. Germline V gene data show CDR1 as MGHRA and CDR2 as YSYEKL. The CDR3 spells CASSQDSEAGVLSYNEQFF. DNA of the CDR3: TGCGCCAGCAGCCAAGACAGTGAAGCGGGAGTCCTCTCCTACAATGAGCAGTTCTTC.

The chain employs TRBV12-5 and TRBJ2-2; D remains unclear. V was trimmed by 1 base and J by 5 bases, leaving 5 bases between them. This CDR3 is 13 amino acids long. The V gene's germline CDR1 is LGHNT and CDR2 FRNRAP. The CDR3 loop reads CASGLGVTGELFF. DNA of the CDR3: TGTGCTAGTGGTTTGGGGGTGACCGGGGAGCTGTTTTTT.

This chain uses TRBV5-8 with TRBJ2-5, with 12 bases lining up with TRBD2. Germline V lookup: CDR1 SGHTS, CDR2 YDEGEE. V dropped 4 bases and J dropped 9; count of bases not matched to a gene: 4. The CDR3 runs to 13 residues. CDR3 amino acids: CASSLTSGRAQYF. The DNA for the CDR3 is TGTGCCAGCAGCCTGACTAGCGGGAGAGCCCAGTACTTC.

This clone was found a few times. The chain couples TRBV19 to TRBJ1-5, with a tentative D call TRBD1 (5 bases). The CDR3 runs to 14 residues. Germline CDR1 reads LNHDA; CDR2 reads SQIVND (reference sequence). Between the trimmed V and J ends, which lost 4 bases and 0 bases, there was a span of 7 bases. Written as DNA, the CDR3 is TGTGCCAGTAGTACAGGGTCTAGCAATCAGCCCCAGCATTTT. It codes for CASSTGSSNQPQHF.

The rearrangement links TRBV10-3 to TRBJ2-1; 9 nucleotides line up with TRBD1. This CDR3 spans 12 amino acids. Unmatched junction bases numbered 2, after V lost 6 bases and J lost 8 bases. From germline, CDR1 is ENHRY and CDR2 SYGVKD. CDR3 coding DNA: TGTGCCATCAGGAGGACAGGGGATGAGCAGTTCTTC. This gives the protein CAIRRTGDEQFF.

This chain joins TRBV28 and TRBJ1-2; TRBD1 matches at 7 bases. The length of the CDR3 is 13 residues. Germline values: CDR1 MDHEN, CDR2 SYDVKM. The junction had 5 bases not matched to a gene; V was cut back by 5 bases and J by 5 bases. In DNA form, the CDR3 reads TGTGCCAGCAGTCCAGGGGGGTTGTATGGCTACACCTTC. Its protein is CASSPGGLYGYTF.

This chain connects TRBV19 to TRBJ1-2; TRBD1 might be the D (5 bases). With 1 base removed from V and 4 bases from J, the gap between germline ends came to 16 bases. The germline V gene has CDR1 LNHDA and CDR2 SQIVND (reference sequence). This CDR3 spans 16 amino acids. The CDR3, as DNA: TGTGCCAGTAGTATAGCTGTTGGGGGACTCGGCTATGGCTACACCTTC. The encoded protein is CASSIAVGGLGYGYTF.

This rearrangement joins TRBV28 to TRBJ2-1; D is unresolved. CDR1 and CDR2 (germline): MDHEN, SYDVKM. V dropped 3 bases and J dropped 1 base, with 7 bases sitting between them. The CDR3 length is 14 residues. CDR3 loop: CASSFERSYNEQFF. The CDR3 region has the DNA TGTGCCAGCAGTTTCGAGAGATCCTACAATGAGCAGTTCTTC.

The V and J genes are TRBV7-2 and TRBJ1-4; 10 bases are shared with TRBD1. Trimming removed 2 bases from V and 8 bases from J; junction bases left unmatched: 14. This CDR3 is 18 amino acids long. CDR1 is SGHTA, CDR2 FQGNSA, per germline. The CDR3 loop reads CASSLNFAAGTGDEKLFF. CDR3 DNA sequence: TGTGCCAGCAGCTTAAATTTCGCTGCAGGGACAGGGGACGAAAAACTGTTTTTT.

This clone was detected only a few times. At one end, the junction sequence differs from germline, possibly due to a read error. This sequence joins TRBV7-7 and TRBJ2-2, with D perhaps TRBD2 (5 bases). The CDR3 loop spans 16 amino acids. Germline CDR1 and CDR2: SSHAT and FNYEAQ (reference sequence). The DNA for the CDR3 is TGTGCTAGCAGCGCCAGCGGTGGGCCCTCTACCGGGGAGCTGTTTTTT. This translates into CASSASGGPSTGELFF.

The V call is TRBV14, the J call TRBJ1-2; D perhaps matches TRBD1 (5 bases). V was trimmed by 0 bases and J by 6 bases, leaving 11 bases between them. CDR3 length: 14 residues. In germline, CDR1 is SGHDN, CDR2 FVKESK. In nucleotides, the CDR3 is TGTGCCAGCAGCCAAGATTGGGGGTTTAATGGCTACACCTTC. Translated, it gives CASSQDWGFNGYTF.

The chain joins TRBV12-5 to TRBJ1-4; D is undetermined. CDR1 and CDR2 from the germline V gene are LGHNT and FRNRAP. This CDR3 region has 15 residues. Trimming stripped 6 bases from V and 0 bases from J, with 11 bases between. The DNA for the CDR3 is TGTGCTAGTGGCCCCGACGGAGCAACTAATGAAAAACTGTTTTTT. It translates to CASGPDGATNEKLFF.

This chain links TRBV6-5 with TRBJ1-1; D gene ambiguous. This CDR3 is built from 14 residues. V dropped 4 bases and J dropped 4 bases, with 13 bases sitting between them. CDR1 and CDR2 (germline): MNHEY, SVGAGI. This CDR3 reads CASSFPDPVTEAFF. The DNA of the CDR3 is TGTGCCAGCAGTTTTCCGGATCCGGTCACTGAAGCTTTCTTT.

The chain has TRBV7-8 and TRBJ2-2; 7 bases agree with TRBD1. The junction had 8 bases not matched to a gene; V was cut back by 5 bases and J by 2 bases. The CDR3 has 16 amino acids. Germline CDR1 reads SGHVS; CDR2 reads FQNEAQ. Here the CDR3 reads CASSRTGTVNTGELFF. CDR3 nucleotides: TGTGCCAGCAGCCGCACCGGGACAGTAAACACCGGGGAGCTGTTTTTT. The whole variable domain, filled in from reference TRBV7-8 and TRBJ2-2, reads GAGVSQSPRYKVAKRGQDVALRCDPISGHVSLFWYQQALGQGPEFLTYFQNEAQLDKSGLPSDRFFAERPEGSVSTLKIQRTQQEDSAVYLCASSRTGTVNTGELFFGEGSRLTVL.

The chain has TRBV4-1 and TRBJ1-2; a possible D gene is TRBD1 (5 bases). Trimming took 5 bases from V and 2 from J, leaving 15 bases between them. The CDR3 runs 15 residues. The germline gives CDR1 MGHRA, CDR2 YSYEKL. The CDR3 coding sequence is TGCGCCAGCAGCTCTGAGCAGGGTCTGAACTATGGCTACACCTTC. This translates into CASSSEQGLNYGYTF.

The V gene is TRBV5-1, the J gene TRBJ2-1, with D hard to call. The CDR3 runs 17 residues. Germline loops: CDR1 SGHRS, CDR2 YFSETQ. V dropped 4 bases and J dropped 0 bases, with 17 bases sitting between them. The CDR3 region is CASSVGHGPSSYNEQFF. In DNA, the CDR3 is TGCGCCAGCAGCGTCGGTCATGGGCCGAGCTCCTACAATGAGCAGTTCTTC.

This chain links TRBV10-2 with TRBJ1-5, with 8 bases lining up with TRBD1. The CDR3 length is 14 residues. V shed 6 bases and J 4 bases; nucleotides not matched to a gene: 5. Germline CDR1 is WSHSY and CDR2 is SAAADI. CDR3 DNA sequence: TGCGCCAGCAGATTCGGACAGGGAAATCAGCCCCAGCATTTT. Amino acid sequence: CASRFGQGNQPQHF.

The V gene is TRBV10-3, the J gene TRBJ1-1; D is unresolved. Germline V gives CDR1 ENHRY, CDR2 SYGVKD. Trimming shortened V by 6 bases and J by 0 bases, and 11 bases separated the two germline ends. The CDR3 is made up of 14 amino acids. The CDR3: CAIRSTDLNTEAFF. The CDR3 nucleotides are TGTGCCATCAGAAGTACAGATTTGAACACTGAAGCTTTCTTT.

The rearrangement uses TRBV28 and TRBJ1-2, with a weak D call TRBD1 (5 bases). V was pared by 1 base and J by 7 bases, with 13 bases between. This CDR3 comprises 14 residues. Looked up from germline, CDR1 is MDHEN and CDR2 is SYDVKM. The CDR3 sequence is CASSLSHRRSGYTF. The CDR3, as DNA: TGTGCCAGCAGTTTATCGCACAGGAGGAGTGGCTACACCTTC.

This sequence joins TRBV29-1 and TRBJ1-3; 7 nucleotides match TRBD1. Germline V CDR1 and CDR2: SQVTM, ANQGSEA. V lost 6 bases, J lost 7 bases, and 3 bases stayed unmatched. The CDR3 extends over 11 amino acids. The CDR3 DNA reads as TGCAGCGTGGGGACAGCTAACACCATATATTTT. Amino acids: CSVGTANTIYF.

The V gene is TRBV7-9, the J gene TRBJ2-3; D possibly corresponds to TRBD2 (6 bases). Trimming pared 5 bases from V and 3 bases from J, leaving 15 bases between. The CDR3 is 15 amino acids. Germline-derived CDR1 and CDR2 are SEHNR and FQNEAQ (reference sequence). The CDR3 nucleotides read TGTGCCAGCAGCAATTGGGGAGGTAGTACAGATACGCAGTATTTT. Encoded protein: CASSNWGGSTDTQYF.

V usage is TRBV5-1 and J usage is TRBJ2-5; 9 bases fit TRBD1. Germline V gene lookup returns CDR1 SGHRS and CDR2 YFSETQ. CDR3 length: 14 amino acids. V gave up 3 bases and J gave up 4 bases; unmatched junction bases: 4. CDR3 nucleotides: TGCGCCAGCAGCTGGACAGGGGACGGAGAGACCCAGTACTTC. Its translation is CASSWTGDGETQYF. Supplemented by reference TRBV5-1 and TRBJ2-5, the full variable domain reads KAGVTQTPRYLIKTRGQQVTLSCSPISGHRSVSWYQQTPGQGLQFLFEYFSETQRNKGNFPGRFSGRQFSNSRSEMNVSTLELGDSALYLCASSWTGDGETQYFGPGTRLLVL.

The gene calls are TRBV6-5 and TRBJ2-7; D not resolved. Germline V gene lookup returns CDR1 MNHEY and CDR2 SVGAGI. With 8 bases removed from V and 5 bases from J, the gap between germline ends came to 13 bases. The CDR3 contains 12 residues. This CDR3 reads CASLGNSNEQYF. CDR3 nucleotides: TGTGCCAGCTTAGGGAACTCAAACGAGCAGTACTTC.

This chain joins TRBV18 and TRBJ1-5; 8 bases line up with TRBD1. Germline trimming cut 4 bases from V and 3 bases from J; bases unmatched to any gene: 5. CDR1 is KGHSH and CDR2 is LQKENI in the germline V gene. The CDR3 is 15 residues long. The CDR3 DNA reads as TGTGCCAGCTCACGCCCGACAGGGGACAATCAGCCCCAGCATTTT. This sequence encodes CASSRPTGDNQPQHF.

This sequence joins TRBV2 and TRBJ2-3; TRBD2 matches 8 bases. The trim removed 6 bases at V and 6 bases at J, leaving 8 bases unmatched. Looked up from germline, CDR1 is SNHLY and CDR2 is FYNNEI. This CDR3 is built from 14 residues. CDR3 loop: CASRRAGVGDTQYF. The CDR3 DNA follows: TGTGCCAGCAGAAGAGCGGGAGTAGGGGATACGCAGTATTTT.

This rearrangement joins TRBV6-1 to TRBJ1-5; D is uncertain. Between the trimmed V and J ends, which lost 4 bases and 0 bases, there was a span of 7 bases. This CDR3 region has 14 residues. Germline-derived CDR1 and CDR2 are MNHNS and SASEGT. CDR3 nucleotide sequence: TGTGCCAGCAGTGTCGGCTATAGCAATCAGCCCCAGCATTTT. Translation: CASSVGYSNQPQHF.

This sequence joins TRBV30 and TRBJ1-1; D is unclear. CDR3 size: 13 residues. Germline V gene lookup returns CDR1 GTSNPN and CDR2 SVGIG (reference sequence). V was pared by 0 bases and J by 0 bases, with 5 bases between. Here the CDR3 DNA reads TGTGCCTGGAGTGTACAGTTGAACACTGAAGCTTTCTTT. Translation gives CAWSVQLNTEAFF. The variable domain in full, completed from reference TRBV30 and TRBJ1-1, reads SQTIHQWPATLVQPVGSPLSLECTVEGTSNPNLYWYRQAAGRGLQLLFYSVGIGQISSEVPQNLSASRPQDRQFILSSKKLLLSDSGFYLCAWSVQLNTEAFFGQGTRLTVV.

The chain uses TRBV28 and TRBJ1-2, with TRBD1 matching over 9 bases. V gave up 6 bases and J gave up 0 bases; unmatched junction bases: 11. The CDR3 loop spans 17 amino acids. Looked up from germline, CDR1 is MDHEN and CDR2 is SYDVKM. The CDR3 sequence: CASRLQGARLANYGYTF. The CDR3 DNA is TGTGCCAGCAGACTACAGGGGGCCCGGTTGGCTAACTATGGCTACACCTTC.

The CDR3 region has the DNA TGTGCCAGCAGCCGGGGACTGACAGACACAGATACGCAGTATTTT. It yields the protein CASSRGLTDTDTQYF. The chain employs TRBV5-8 and TRBJ2-3, with a tentative D call TRBD2 (6 bases). Germline CDR1 is SGHTS and CDR2 is YDEGEE. This CDR3 has 15 amino acids. V lost 4 bases, J lost 2 bases, and 14 bases lay in between.

The chain has TRBV6-5 and TRBJ2-2; D unclear. V dropped 9 bases and J dropped 7 bases, with 15 bases sitting between them. Germline V CDR1 and CDR2: MNHEY, SVGAGI. The CDR3 is 13 amino acids. This CDR3 is CASTRSFVGELFF. CDR3 in DNA: TGTGCCAGTACCCGATCATTCGTCGGGGAGCTGTTTTTT.

The chain couples TRBV10-3 to TRBJ1-1, with D tentatively TRBD1 (5 bases). This CDR3 region has 13 residues. Germline-derived CDR1 and CDR2 are ENHRY and SYGVKD. V lost 3 bases, J lost 0 bases, and 5 bases lay in between. CDR3 sequence (DNA): TGTGCCATCAGTGACAGGGTGAACACTGAAGCTTTCTTT. Amino acids: CAISDRVNTEAFF.